The clone carrying this T cell receptor beta chain turned up a few times. Its antigen is unknown. 5'RACE, which relied on constant-segment primers, yielded TCR alpha and TCR beta cDNA libraries carrying sample barcodes and UMIs. TCRdb analysed the 5' RACE reads with MiXCR anew, one entry per CDR3 protein. Of around 340,000 distinct CDR3 sequences detected, over 10% appear once; the ten largest clones hold around a fifth. The data belong to a study of T-cell memory formation after mild COVID-19. Study results and caveats: Shrinking CD4+ clones were chiefly CM and EM; CD8+ ones were chiefly EMRA.

The CDR3 has 14 residues. V gave up 5 bases and J gave up 6 bases; unmatched junction bases: 10. Looked up from germline, CDR1 is MNHEY and CDR2 is SMNVEV (reference sequence). The sample comprised PBMCs or a T cell subset sorted from them (not recorded which). The TCR sequence derives from a man aged 18 to 30 who had mild COVID-19 (a few samples of this study predate the infection). Cell type and time point are not known. V gene TRBV27 combines with J gene TRBJ2-7; 7 nucleotides agree with TRBD2. This CDR3 reads CASSLQESGGEQYF. As DNA, the CDR3 is TGTGCCAGCAGTCTCCAGGAATCGGGGGGCGAGCAGTACTTC.